The subject of this entry is one T cell receptor beta chain. The CDR3 runs 17 residues. The junction had 7 bases not matched to a gene; V was cut back by 1 base and J by 3 bases. Germline V gene sequence: CDR1 SGHRS, CDR2 YFSETQ. This specimen comes from a study of blood T cell repertoires in COVID-19. The wider study: Samples taken during acute and convalescent COVID-19 were collected in the United States, Italy and Spain. T cells, B-cell-depleted T cells, or PBMCs supplied cDNA or gDNA.

Source study methods: The assay estimated nucleated cells by amplifying reference gene primers. Assay: immunoSEQ multiplex PCR; the TCRdb copy retains only in-frame clones and omits some. That table gives V, J and clone size, and the DNA gave D and trimming. The table records some 130,000 clones, around 87% of them present only once. Sequenced sample: peripheral blood. This clonotype was obtained from a man in his 70s with active COVID-19. The genes are TRBV5-1 and TRBJ2-2; 9 bases are a match to TRBD2. Here the CDR3 reads CASSLISGSFDTGELFF. The DNA of the CDR3 is TGCGCCAGCAGCTTGATTAGCGGGAGTTTTGACACCGGGGAGCTGTTTTTT. The full variable domain, in which reference TRBV5-1 and TRBJ2-2 provide the parts outside the CDR3, is KAGVTQTPRYLIKTRGQQVTLSCSPISGHRSVSWYQQTPGQGLQFLFEYFSETQRNKGNFPGRFSGRQFSNSRSEMNVSTLELGDSALYLCASSLISGSFDTGELFFGEGSRLTVL.